This T cell receptor beta chain emerged from a study of blood T cell repertoires in COVID-19. The overall study: Donors in the United States, Italy and Spain gave samples during acute or convalescent COVID-19.

In the original processing: Quantification of nucleated cells was approximated via reference gene primer amplification. Only in-frame clones appear in the TCRdb table, and some are missing; sequencing was by immunoSEQ multiplex PCR. The DNA was the basis for D and trimming; V, J and clone size are from that table. Of approximately 140,000 clones in the sample, under 90% were seen once. The V gene lost 0 bases and the J gene lost 2 bases, with 12 bases spanning the gap. The CDR3 is made up of 16 amino acids. From germline, CDR1 is KGHDR and CDR2 SFDVKD. The J gene is TRBJ1-1, the V gene TRBV24-1, with a weak D call TRBD1 (6 bases). This clonotype was obtained from a human donor in a cohort sampled during active COVID-19. Sample: peripheral blood. In nucleotides, the CDR3 is TGTGCCACCAGTGATTTGTCCGGACAGCTAAACACTGAAGCTTTCTTT. Protein: CATSDLSGQLNTEAFF.